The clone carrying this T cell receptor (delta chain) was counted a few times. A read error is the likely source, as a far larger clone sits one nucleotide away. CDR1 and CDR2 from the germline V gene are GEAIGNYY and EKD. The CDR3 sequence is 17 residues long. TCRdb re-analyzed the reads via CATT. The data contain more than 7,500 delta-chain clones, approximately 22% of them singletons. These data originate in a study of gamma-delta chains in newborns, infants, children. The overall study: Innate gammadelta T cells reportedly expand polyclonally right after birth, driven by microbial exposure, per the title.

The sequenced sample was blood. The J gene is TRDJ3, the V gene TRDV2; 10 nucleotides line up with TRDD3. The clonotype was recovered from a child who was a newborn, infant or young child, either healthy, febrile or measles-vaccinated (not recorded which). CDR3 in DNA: TGTGCCTGTGACACAACTGGGGGATCCTGGGACATCCGACAGATGTTTTTC. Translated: CACDTTGGSWDIRQMFF.